This TCR beta chain originates from a study of T cell repertoires in cytomegalovirus infection. Turning to the study itself: Epitope selection comprised recently identified HLA-C-restricted CMV epitopes and well-studied HLA-B-restricted CMV epitopes. Based on public TCR beta signatures, there were indications of CMV infection and of a matching HLA type. Study results and limitations: HLA-C-restricted TCR beta clonotypes specific for CMV led the ex vivo response. Summed frequency of public TCR beta families distinguished CMV carriers with the relevant HLA.

Ten or more counts support this clonotype. Its antigen is still unknown. From the reads, TCRdb called clonotypes with MiXCR, one entry per CDR3 protein. This repertoire shows about half a million distinct CDR3 sequences, roughly 34% found once; its top ten account for 17%. Material: cultured PBMCs, obtained from culture after CMV antigen stimulation. This sequence was found in a human donor in good health (CMV status not recorded). Some clones in this sample may be carry-over from other donors' samples.

The CDR3 protein is CASSWRSTHSPLHF. The CDR3 bases are TGTGCCAGCAGTTGGCGATCAACTCACTCACCCCTCCACTTT. The chain links TRBV12-3 or TRBV12-4 to TRBJ1-6; D is unclear. V was pared by 4 bases and J by 10 bases, with 14 bases between. This CDR3 is 14 amino acids long.